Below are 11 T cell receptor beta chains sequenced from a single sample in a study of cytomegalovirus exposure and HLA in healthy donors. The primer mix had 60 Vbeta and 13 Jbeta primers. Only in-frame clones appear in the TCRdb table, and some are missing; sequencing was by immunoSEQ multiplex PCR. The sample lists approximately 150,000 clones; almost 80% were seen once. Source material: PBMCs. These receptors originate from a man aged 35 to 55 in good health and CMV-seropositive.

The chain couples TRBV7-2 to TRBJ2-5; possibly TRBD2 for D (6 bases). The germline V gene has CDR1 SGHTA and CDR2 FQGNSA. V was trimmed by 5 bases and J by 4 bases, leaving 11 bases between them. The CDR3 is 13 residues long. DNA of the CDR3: TGTGCCAGCAGCCGTATCGGGGGAGAGACCCAGTACTTC. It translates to CASSRIGGETQYF.

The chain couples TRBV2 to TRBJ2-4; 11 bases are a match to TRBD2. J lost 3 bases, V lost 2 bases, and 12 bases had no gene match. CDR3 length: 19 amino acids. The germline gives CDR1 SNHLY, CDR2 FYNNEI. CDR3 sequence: CASSEMSSGRADDKNIQYF. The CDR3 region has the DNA TGTGCCAGCAGTGAAATGAGTAGCGGGAGGGCCGATGACAAAAACATTCAGTACTTC. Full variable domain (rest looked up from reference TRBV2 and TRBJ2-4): EPEVTQTPSHQVTQMGQEVILRCVPISNHLYFYWYRQILGQKVEFLVSFYNNEISEKSEIFDDQFSVERPDGSNFTLKIRSTKLEDSAMYFCASSEMSSGRADDKNIQYFGAGTRLSVL.

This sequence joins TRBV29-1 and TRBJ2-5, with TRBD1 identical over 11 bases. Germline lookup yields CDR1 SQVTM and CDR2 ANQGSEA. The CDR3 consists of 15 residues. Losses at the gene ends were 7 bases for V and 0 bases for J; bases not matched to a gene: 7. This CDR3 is CSAEDRGLYQETQYF. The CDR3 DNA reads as TGCAGCGCCGAGGACAGGGGGCTCTACCAAGAGACCCAGTACTTC.

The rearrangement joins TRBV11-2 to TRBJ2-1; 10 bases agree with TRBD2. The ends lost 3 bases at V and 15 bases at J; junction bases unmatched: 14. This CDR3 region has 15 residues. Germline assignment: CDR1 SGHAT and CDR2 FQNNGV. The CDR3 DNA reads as TGTGCCAGCAGCTTTGAAAGCGGGAGGGGAAGTAGGCCGTTCTTC. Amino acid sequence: CASSFESGRGSRPFF.

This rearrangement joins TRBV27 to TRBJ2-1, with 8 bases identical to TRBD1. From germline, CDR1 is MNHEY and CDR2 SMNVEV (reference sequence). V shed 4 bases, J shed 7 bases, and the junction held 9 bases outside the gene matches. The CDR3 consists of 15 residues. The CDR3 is CASSSPTGAFNEQFF. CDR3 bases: TGTGCCAGCAGTTCACCGACAGGGGCTTTTAATGAGCAGTTCTTC.

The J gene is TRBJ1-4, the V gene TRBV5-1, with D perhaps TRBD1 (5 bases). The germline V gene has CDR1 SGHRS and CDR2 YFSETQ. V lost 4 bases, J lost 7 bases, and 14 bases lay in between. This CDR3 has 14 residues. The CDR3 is CASSRNGGGEKLFF. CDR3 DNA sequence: TGCGCCAGCAGCCGTAACGGGGGTGGTGAAAAACTGTTTTTT.

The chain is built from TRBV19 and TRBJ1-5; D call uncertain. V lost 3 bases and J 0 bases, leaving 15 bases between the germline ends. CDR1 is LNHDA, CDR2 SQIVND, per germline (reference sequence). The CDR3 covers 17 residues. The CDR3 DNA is TGTGCCAGTAGTATCCTGCAGACATACGATAGCAATCAGCCCCAGCATTTT. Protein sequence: CASSILQTYDSNQPQHF.

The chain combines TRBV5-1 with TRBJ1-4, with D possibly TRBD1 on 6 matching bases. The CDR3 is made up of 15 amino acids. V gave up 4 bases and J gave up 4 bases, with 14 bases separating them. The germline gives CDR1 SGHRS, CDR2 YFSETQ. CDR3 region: CASSDSRGNNEKLFF. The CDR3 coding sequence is TGCGCCAGCAGCGACTCCAGGGGAAATAATGAAAAACTGTTTTTT.

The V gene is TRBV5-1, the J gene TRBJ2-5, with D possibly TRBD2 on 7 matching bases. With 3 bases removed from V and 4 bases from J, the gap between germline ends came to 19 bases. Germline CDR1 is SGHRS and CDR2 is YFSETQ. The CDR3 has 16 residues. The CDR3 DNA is TGCGCCAGCAGCTCCTATCGGGGGGCGTTGGGAGAGACCCAGTACTTC. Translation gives CASSSYRGALGETQYF.

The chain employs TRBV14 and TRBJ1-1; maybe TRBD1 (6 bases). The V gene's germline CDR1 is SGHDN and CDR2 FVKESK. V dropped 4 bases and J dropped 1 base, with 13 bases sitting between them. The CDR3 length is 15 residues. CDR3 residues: CASSRFGQPNTEAFF. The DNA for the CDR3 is TGTGCCAGCAGCCGCTTCGGACAGCCGAACACTGAAGCTTTCTTT.

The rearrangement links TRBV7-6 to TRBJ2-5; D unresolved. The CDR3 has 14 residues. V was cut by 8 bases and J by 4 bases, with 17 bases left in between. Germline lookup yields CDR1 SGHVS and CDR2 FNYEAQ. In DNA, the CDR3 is TGTGCCAGCTGCGACCTGGGTTCGGGAGAGACCCAGTACTTC. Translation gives CASCDLGSGETQYF.